This T cell receptor beta chain was profiled in a study of T cells in Graves' hyperthyroidism and ophthalmopathy (dated by TCRdb to between 2019 and 2020). In terms of the full investigation: Peripheral blood samples were taken at the time of initial diagnosis, prior to any treatment. The 95 to 100 discovery patients were randomly split 7:3 into training and test sets. The paper reports TCR Vbeta CDR3 sequencing of approximately 140 peripheral blood samples: approximately 43 ophthalmopathy, about 75 hyperthyroidism and 17 progressor patients. TCR V-J signatures able to tell the groups apart were searched for in a discovery cohort of around 95 patients, of whom more than 40 had Graves' ophthalmopathy and around 58 had stable Graves' hyperthyroidism. In addition, the study compared T-cell repertoires in thyroid tissue and in blood from several Graves' hyperthyroidism patients. After sampling, hyperthyroidism patients received methimazole starting at 30 mg daily, and ophthalmopathy patients received high-dose intravenous methylprednisolone. Prospective prediction of ophthalmopathy was tested in an independent validation cohort of fewer than 20 hyperthyroidism patients and around 16 patients who later progressed to ophthalmopathy. The paper's findings and limits, for the study overall: In validation, the model predicted progression to ophthalmopathy a median of 6.5 months before onset, with about 71% sensitivity and nearly 75% specificity. Most expanded thyroid clonotypes (frequency above 0.001) were also found in blood, which suggests that blood repertoires may mirror thyroid immune responses. No statistical method was used to set the sample size in advance, and investigators knew the group allocation. A 13 V-J signature model separated ophthalmopathy from stable hyperthyroidism, with over 85% sensitivity and 81.08% specificity in cross-validation and 80%/75% in testing.

Moderately to severely active disease, a Clinical Activity Score of at least 3, a NOSPECS grade of at least 4, and a duration under 3 months were present in ophthalmopathy patients. Exclusion was applied to patients with uncontrolled infections, other autoimmune diseases, pregnancy or lactation. Diagnoses were established on the basis of clinical symptoms, serum thyroxine and TRAb, thyroid ultrasound, and orbital computed tomography. PBMCs were isolated from 10 ml of fresh peripheral blood by Ficoll-Paque density gradient centrifugation. Total RNA was extracted with Trizol reagent, and quality was checked on an Agilent 2100 Bioanalyzer. V loses 0 bases, J loses 5 bases, and the germline ends lie 11 bases apart. From its cysteine to its phenylalanine, the CDR3 spans 14 amino acids. The entry retains the CDR3 DNA only, 42 bases that are in frame from base 1. The germline V gene encodes CDR1 SGHVS and CDR2 FNYEAQ.

Note on this clonotype: It has no known antigen specificity. Per-base quality was not reported, and no clone a single base away is much larger than it.

The TCR beta CDR3 regions were amplified from the RNA transcripts. The TCR CDR3 was subjected to a first round of RT-PCR using the HTBI primer set and the Qiagen OneStep RT-PCR kit. Libraries were constructed in a second round of multiplex PCR, after which size selection and purification were carried out. Sequencing of the libraries was done on an Illumina HiSeq2000 using paired-end 100 bp reads. The study's processing was this. Raw data were processed with SOAPnuke, discarding reads with adapters, uncalled bases, mean Phred below 15, or no exact constant-primer or identifier match. COPE v1.2.5 was used to merge the high-quality paired reads, and each unique nucleotide sequence was defined as a clonotype. MiTCR v1.1 was used to align the clonotypes against IMGT TRBV, TRBD and TRBJ reference segments. Analysis was restricted to V-J combinations with a frequency above 0.0001, which covered about 99% of repertoires. The TCS score was defined as F50 (clonal expansion) divided by E x V (chaos), with BLOSUM62-based TCRdist calculated between CDR3 peptides within each V-J. Welch's t-statistics and random forest reduced around 550 V-J features to roughly 13, which were used in a naive Bayes classifier (R e1071). TCRdb cleaned the public reads at Q25 with fastp, built clones with MiXCR and kept in-frame beta chains. Identical CDR3 proteins give one entry, which carries the most common genes and DNA. The V and J calls were determined by TCRdb, not by the authors. The sample has a few hundred thousand distinct CDR3 sequences on record, roughly 23% of them singletons. The ten most abundant clones make up 45% to 55% of the sample.

Here the chain combines TRBV7-6 and TRBJ2-7; no confident D gene assignment can be made. The receptor comes from a woman in her seventies with Graves' ophthalmopathy. Sequenced: blood. Here the CDR3 is given as CASSLAQGTDEQYF. The DNA reads TGTGCCAGCAGCTTAGCGCAAGGCACAGACGAGCAGTACTTC.